The rows below give T cell receptor beta chains drawn from one sample of a study of blood T cells in healthy people across ages. TCRdb recomputed calls from the 5' RACE reads with MiXCR, one row per CDR3 protein. The sample includes about 1.1 million distinct CDR3 sequences, roughly two fifths of them seen just once. The source material was blood. Every receptor here comes from a man between 18 and 29 years old in good health. The conserved cysteine and the conserved F or W are not part of the CDR3 here. A D gene is named only where the DNA matches it firmly.

CDR3aa	d_gene	len	v_gene
AIRKVDTQY	NA	9	TRBV10-3
SVDPQRGTEAF	NA	11	TRBV29-1
ASSNPRGNSYEQY	TRBD1	13	TRBV3-1
ASSFTDPGEPPH	NA	12	TRBV7-9
ASSQRQQTLGTEAF	NA	14	TRBV4-2
ASSYSRTGIETQY	TRBD1	13	TRBV6-5
SVGRDEKLF	NA	9	TRBV29-1
ASPSPGTVNTGELF	TRBD1	14	TRBV7-9
ASSLEPHNEQF	NA	11	TRBV7-9
ASSLVDSTNEQF	NA	12	TRBV5-1
ASSLSGGAELDTQY	TRBD2	14	TRBV11-2
SVHQETQY	NA	8	TRBV29-1